The 8 T cell receptor beta chains listed next were all sequenced from one sample in a study of PD-1 blockade in classical Hodgkin lymphoma. This sample's time point: cycle 4 day 1 (C4D1), after less than 7 weeks of nivolumab. Exposure to brentuximab vedotin varied, and each patient had relapsed following autologous stem cell transplantation. Clones were read by immunoSEQ multiplex PCR, and TCRdb kept only the in-frame ones, dropping some. The sample contains roughly 30,000 clones, around 85% of which appear only once. Sample: peripheral blood mononuclear cells (PBMCs), taken before the fourth cycle of nivolumab. These receptors came from a human donor with classical Hodgkin lymphoma.

The rearrangement links TRBV19 to TRBJ2-7; TRBD2 matches 9 bases. V lost 0 bases, J lost 1 base, and 10 bases stayed unmatched. CDR3 size: 18 residues. CDR1 is LNHDA and CDR2 is SQIVND in the germline V gene (reference sequence). The CDR3 is CASSIDLRSGRYSYEQYF. CDR3 sequence (DNA): TGTGCCAGTAGTATAGATCTTCGTAGCGGGAGATATTCCTACGAGCAGTACTTC.

The chain carries TRBV30 and TRBJ1-1, with D possibly being TRBD1 (6 bases). Germline CDR1 and CDR2: GTSNPN and SVGIG (reference sequence). V lost 0 bases and J lost 6, with 8 bases in between. CDR3 length: 12 amino acids. CDR3 region: CAWSVTGPEAFF. DNA for the CDR3: TGTGCCTGGAGTGTCACAGGGCCTGAAGCTTTCTTT.

The chain is built from TRBV7-2 and TRBJ2-1, with D unclear. V shed 2 bases and J shed 9 bases, with 11 bases lying between them. CDR3 length equals 13 residues. CDR1 SGHTA and CDR2 FQGNSA come from the germline V gene. The CDR3 DNA is TGTGCCAGCAGCTTACGAAGGACCGTTGAGCAGTTCTTC. Translation: CASSLRRTVEQFF.

The chain uses TRBV7-9 and TRBJ1-5; 7 positions agree with TRBD1. There are 13 residues in the CDR3. Germline CDR1 and CDR2: SEHNR and FQNEAQ (reference sequence). With 4 bases clipped from V and 6 bases from J, the junction kept 3 bases outside the gene matches. Here the CDR3 DNA reads TGTGCCAGCAGCTCCGACAGGGCTCAGCCCCAGCATTTT. Translation: CASSSDRAQPQHF.

This chain joins TRBV6-1 and TRBJ2-7; 8 nucleotides align to TRBD1. CDR1 is MNHNS, CDR2 SASEGT, per germline. The CDR3 is made up of 13 amino acids. V was pared by 4 bases and J by 3 bases, with 2 bases of the junction left unmatched. CDR3 protein: CASSGRGLYEQYV. The CDR3, as DNA: TGTGCCAGCAGTGGCAGGGGGCTCTACGAGCAGTACGTC.

J is TRBJ1-1 and V is TRBV10-3; 9 positions match TRBD1. The V and J ends lost 10 bases and 0 bases, in that order; junction bases with no gene match: 15. Germline V gene data show CDR1 as ENHRY and CDR2 as SYGVKD. The CDR3 loop spans 17 amino acids. In DNA form, the CDR3 reads TGTGCCACCACGAAGAGACAGGGGGTGGGAATGAACACTGAAGCTTTCTTT. Translating it yields CATTKRQGVGMNTEAFF.

V is TRBV9 and J is TRBJ2-1; TRBD2 agrees at 14 bases. CDR1 is SGDLS, CDR2 YYNGEE, per germline. J gave up 8 bases and V 0 bases, and 10 bases lay outside the gene matches. This CDR3 contains 18 residues. As DNA, the CDR3 is TGTGCCAGCAGCGTAGGACTAGCGGGAGGGCCCGGGGGCGATGAGCAGTTCTTC. It yields the protein CASSVGLAGGPGGDEQFF.

A few counts support this clone. The chain employs TRBV28 and TRBJ1-6; no reliable D call. V was cut by 8 bases and J by 11 bases, with 10 bases left in between. The CDR3 is made up of 11 amino acids. Germline values: CDR1 MDHEN, CDR2 SYDVKM. In DNA, the CDR3 is TGTGCCAGCGCGCGCGGGGCACCCCTCCACTTT. Its translation is CASARGAPLHF.